This is a list of T cell receptor beta chains from one sample in a study of T cells in Graves' hyperthyroidism and ophthalmopathy. Each CDR3 protein gets one entry after TCRdb re-called the multiplex PCR reads with MiXCR. This table has some 760,000 distinct CDR3 sequences, around 13% appearing once. Specimen: blood. The receptors shown here come from a woman aged 18 to 35 with Graves' hyperthyroidism. CDR3s include the opening cysteine and the closing phenylalanine or tryptophan. The order of the fields is J gene, D gene, V gene, clone size, CDR3 DNA, CDR3 protein. A D gene is named only where the DNA matches it firmly. Not every row has a clone size; where given, it reads once, few, many or a size class.

TRBJ1-5 . TRBV2 many TGTGCCAGCAGTGAGGACCGGGTCCCCAATCAGCCCCAGCATTTT CASSEDRVPNQPQHF
TRBJ2-7 . TRBV5-8 many TGTGCCAGCAGCTTTGGGGGGCCGGGCGAGCAGTACTTC CASSFGGPGEQYF
TRBJ2-7 . TRBV20-1 few TGCAGTGCTAGGGATGGCGAAAATACCTACGAGCAGTACTTC CSARDGENTYEQYF
TRBJ2-2 TRBD2 TRBV24-1 few TGTGCCACCAGTACTAGCGGGAGGGCCCTCGGGGAGCTGTTTTTT CATSTSGRALGELFF
TRBJ2-7 . TRBV7-8 many TGTGCCAGCAGCTTAATCTTGTCAGGGGGGTACGAGCAGTACTTC CASSLILSGGYEQYF
TRBJ1-1 . TRBV28 many TGTGCCAGCAGTCCCCGAGGCCCTGAAGCTTTCTTT CASSPRGPEAFF
TRBJ2-7 . TRBV2 many TGTGCCAGCAGTGAACACAGCTCCTACGAGCAGTACTTC CASSEHSSYEQYF
TRBJ2-7 . TRBV2 many TGTGCCAGCAGTTACGAGGCACTAGCCTACGAGCAGTACTTC CASSYEALAYEQYF
TRBJ2-4 . TRBV20-1 . TGCAGTGCTAGAGATAACGCCATTCAGTACTTC CSARDNAIQYF
TRBJ2-7 TRBD1 TRBV6-2/TRBV6-3 many TGTGCCAGCAGTTACGGACAGGCCACCAACGAGCAGTACTTC CASSYGQATNEQYF
TRBJ2-3 . TRBV2 few TGTGCCAGCAGTTCAAGGGGGATAAGCACAGATACGCAGTATTTT CASSSRGISTDTQYF
TRBJ2-3 TRBD2 TRBV15 many TGTGCCACCAGCTCCGGGACAGGCTACCGGACTAGCGGGTCCACAGATACGCAGTATTTT CATSSGTGYRTSGSTDTQYF
TRBJ2-5 . TRBV19 . TGTGCCAGTAGTATAGGGTTGGCAGAGACCCAGTACTTC CASSIGLAETQYF
TRBJ2-5 TRBD1 TRBV27 many TGTGCCAGCAGTTCCGGGACAGGGGGCGGAGAGACCCAGTACTTC CASSSGTGGGETQYF
TRBJ1-2 . TRBV6-1 few TGTGCCAGCAGATACAGACAGAGGGACATTTTTAGCTATGGCTACACCTTC CASRYRQRDIFSYGYTF
TRBJ2-7 . TRBV28 many TGTGCCAGCACTGGGACGTTTGCTACGGGGAATCGCTACGAGCAGTACTTC CASTGTFATGNRYEQYF
TRBJ2-7 TRBD1 TRBV7-9 . TGTGCCAGCAGTCAAGCCGGGACAGGCGGCGAGCAGTACTTC CASSQAGTGGEQYF
TRBJ2-5 . TRBV30 many TGTGCCTGGAGTGTACACGAGACCCAGTACTTC CAWSVHETQYF
TRBJ2-3 TRBD1 TRBV5-1 . TGCGCCAGCAGCCTGGTGGACAGGGACGCAGATACGCAGTATTTT CASSLVDRDADTQYF
TRBJ2-5 . TRBV6-1 many TGTGCCAGCAGCGGATTGAGGCGAGAAGAGACCCAGTACTTC CASSGLRREETQYF
TRBJ1-5 . TRBV12-3/TRBV12-4 many TGTGCCAGCAGTTACCGGGGCAATCAGCCCCAGCATTTT CASSYRGNQPQHF
TRBJ2-4 . TRBV20-1 . TGCAGTGCTAAGACCCCTGGGGCCAAAAACATTCAGTACTTC CSAKTPGAKNIQYF
TRBJ2-7 . TRBV5-1 many TGCGCCAGCAGCTTGGAGTTCCCGAAACCTTCCCTTTACGAGCAGTACTTC CASSLEFPKPSLYEQYF